This T cell receptor (beta chain) was retrieved from a study of CD8 T cells in ankylosing spondylitis. CDR1 is MNHEY and CDR2 is SVGAGI in the germline V gene. This CDR3 contains 12 residues. V was shortened by 6 bases and J by 6 bases, with 11 bases between the two germline ends. This clonotype was counted a single time. Its matching antigen is unknown. Quantitative 5'-RACE with molecular barcodes was used to make the TCR beta libraries. A single record per CDR3 protein comes from TCRdb applying MiXCR to the 5' RACE reads. The data contain a few hundred thousand distinct CDR3 sequences, 17% of them singletons. Study results and caveats: Characteristic, it appeared, of ankylosing spondylitis blood was a TCR beta motif of about eight highly homologous variants.

This sequence joins TRBV6-5 and TRBJ1-1; a possible D gene is TRBD1 (5 bases). Source material: blood, either unsorted or a sorted T cell fraction (not recorded which). This clonotype originated in a male donor with ankylosing spondylitis. The CDR3 protein is CASSGQGAEAFF. CDR3 nucleotide sequence: TGTGCCAGCAGCGGGCAGGGCGCTGAAGCTTTCTTT.